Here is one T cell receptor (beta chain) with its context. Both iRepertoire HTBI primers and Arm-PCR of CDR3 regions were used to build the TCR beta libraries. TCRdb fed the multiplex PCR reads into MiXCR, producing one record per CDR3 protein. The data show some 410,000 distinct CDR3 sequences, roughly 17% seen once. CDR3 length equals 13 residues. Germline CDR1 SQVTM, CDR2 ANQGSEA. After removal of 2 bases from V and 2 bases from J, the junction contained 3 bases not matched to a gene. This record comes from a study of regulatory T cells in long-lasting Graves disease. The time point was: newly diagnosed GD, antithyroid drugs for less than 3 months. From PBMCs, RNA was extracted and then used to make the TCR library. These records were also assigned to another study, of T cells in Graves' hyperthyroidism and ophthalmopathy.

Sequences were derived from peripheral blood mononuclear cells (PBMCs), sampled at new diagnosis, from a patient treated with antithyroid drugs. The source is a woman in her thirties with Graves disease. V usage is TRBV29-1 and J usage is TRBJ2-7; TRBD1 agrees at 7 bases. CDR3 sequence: CSVEIGGPYEQYF. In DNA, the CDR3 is TGCAGCGTTGAAATAGGGGGCCCCTACGAGCAGTACTTC.